Given below is one TCR beta chain in context. Which antigen it targets is not known. The input lacks base qualities; no much larger clone sits a single base away. The immunoSEQ Assay, a bias-controlled multiplex PCR, was used to amplify TCRbeta CDR3 regions from genomic DNA. The original pipeline was this. Within the assay, amplification of reference gene primers was used to estimate how many nucleated cells each sample contained. To quantify the absolute abundance of each unique TCRbeta CDR3 rearrangement, sequence reads were collapsed and filtered. For each sample, productive Simpson clonality was calculated as the square root of Simpson's diversity index across productive rearrangements. Imported from immuneACCESS, the table was reduced by TCRdb to in-frame sequences with V and J called. These copies leave out some clones; in studies compared against another copy, an unresolved V gene accounts for under half, and the cause of the remainder is not known. V and J calls and clone size are given by that table; D and trimming were obtained from the DNA. This sample is represented by 50,000 to 85,000 clones; about 89% of them were singletons. Jointly, the top ten make up about 7.3% of the sample.

The data are from a study of blood T cell repertoires in COVID-19 (dated by TCRdb to about 2020). Some background on the complete study: Collaborator samples came from the United States, Italy and Spain and covered acute and convalescent phases of COVID-19. The dataset comprised deeply sampled blood TCRbeta repertoires from subjects exposed to, actively infected with, or recovered from COVID-19. HLA class I and class II types, where available, came from metadata supplied by the sample provider rather than from assay-based typing. The prospective study material was composed of cDNA or gDNA derived from T cells, B-cell-depleted T cells, or PBMCs. A freely available public database, intended as a resource for researchers studying the immune response to SARS-CoV-2, is where the repertoires were released. Samples were obtained from the ongoing ImmuneRACE study (first 160 participants) and from about 1,300 subjects provided by 6 global collaborators. A de-identified subject ID, COVID-19 status, age in years and sex were almost always included in the sample metadata. Results the study describes overall, beyond this receptor: The amount of clinical and demographic metadata varied by source and participant and was provided uncurated.

Collaborating institutions collected whole blood in K2EDTA tubes following their own protocols. For TCRbeta analysis, collaborators shipped samples as frozen whole blood, isolated PBMCs, or DNA extracted from either of those sample types. V is reduced by 8 bases and J by 0 bases, leaving a spacing of 10 bases between them. The germline V gene (reference sequence) sets CDR1 to LNHDA and CDR2 to SQIVND. Reading from cysteine to phenylalanine, the CDR3 counts 13 amino acids. Just the 39-base CDR3 DNA is kept, in frame starting at base 1. The sequencing sample was made of peripheral blood. The V gene is TRBV19 and the J gene is TRBJ1-1; TRBD1 is possibly the D segment (5 matching bases). The origin of this receptor is a human donor in a cohort sampled during active COVID-19. The DNA is TGTGCCAGTCAAGGAGGGGTGAACACTGAAGCTTTCTTT. This encodes CASQGGVNTEAFF. The reference TRBV19 and TRBJ1-1 proteins fill in what lies around the CDR3, so the full variable domain reads DGGITQSPKYLFRKEGQNVTLSCEQNLNHDAMYWYRQDPGQGLRLIYYSQIVNDFQKGDIAEGYSVSREKKESFPLTVTSAQKNPTAFYLCASQGGVNTEAFFGQGTRLTVV.